This TCR beta chain was profiled in a study of T cells after posttransplantation cyclophosphamide. TCRdb's copy holds only in-frame clones and misses some; the assay was immunoSEQ multiplex PCR. Among about 10,000 clones, approximately 90% were seen once, and the ten largest hold 26%. Methotrexate plus calcineurin inhibitor accompanied controls' myeloablative marrow transplants; sampling was 1 year later. A note on this clone: Its target is unknown.

Study findings and constraints: TRB clonality was highly associated with recipient CMV seropositivity and reactivation. Later post-transplant blood repertoires were often dominated by donor CD8+ memory clones.

CDR3 size: 19 residues. The germline V gene has CDR1 SGHNT and CDR2 YENEEA. Trimming left V 5 bases short and J 0 bases short, with 25 bases between. The rearrangement links TRBV11-3 to TRBJ1-1; no firm D call. Sequenced here: PBMCs, sampled after an allogeneic stem cell transplant with a calcineurin inhibitor and methotrexate. This receptor was taken from a male patient aged 30 to 39 who received an allogeneic stem cell transplant from an unrelated donor, was CMV-positive, and had no GVHD. Among the T cells, some may be from the graft donor. The CDR3 loop reads CASSPDGSVRPSLNTEAFF. CDR3 DNA: TGTGCCAGCAGCCCCGATGGGAGTGTCAGACCCTCGTTGAACACTGAAGCTTTCTTT.